This T cell receptor beta chain is from a study of cytomegalovirus exposure and HLA in healthy donors (dated by TCRdb to about 2017). Notes on the research overall: An earlier analysis of 587 of the donors reported about 290 Gb of sequence data and around 110 million unique TCR beta sequences from 150 million to 200 million T cells. Rather than using new phenotypic data, the later analysis identified candidate immune exposures from TCR beta sequences and from how often those sequences occurred across donors. Every repertoire in the discovery cohort had been generated on one and the same sequencing platform. Of the roughly 400 genotyped donors, 81% fell in the genetic ancestry cluster associated with self-reported Caucasian donors. The number of typed donors differed by locus: about 620-630 for A, B, C, DRB1 and DQB1; some 500 for DQA1; over 600 for DPA1; and roughly 450 for DPB1. In a later analysis, previously published TCR beta repertoires from fewer than 750 donors were re-analyzed and high-resolution HLA genotyping was added so that TCR occurrence patterns could be studied. An earlier analysis of several hundred of the donors applied high-throughput TCR beta sequencing to assess whether each TCR beta V gene segment acted as functional or pseudogenic. To predict cytomegalovirus infection status, the study brought together high-throughput TCR immunosequencing, statistical association of individual TCRs with disease status, and machine learning. Among 398 genotyped donors of the cohort, an average of approximately 240,000 unique TCR beta nucleotide sequences were sequenced per donor, approximately 20% of them non-productive. Using immunosequencing, the study profiled T cell repertoires from fewer than 700 subjects and related those repertoires to cytomegalovirus serostatus. A later genetic analysis took genome-wide SNP genotypes for about 55% of the 666 donors and used that subset as a discovery cohort. In addition to the first cohort of 666 subjects, a separate validation cohort of approximately 120 different subjects was used. Around 330 gigabases of sequencing data and approximately 91 million unique TCR sequences made up an early release that covered fewer than 650 HLA-typed donors. The aim of the study was to test whether cataloging public T cell receptors could identify signatures of past pathogen exposure. Donor age, sex, ethnicity and CMV serostatus were compiled together with the repertoire data. Roughly 5 DR-DQ haplotypes were treated as single units for association and clustering because of strong linkage in the cohort. Both class I and class II loci were covered by HLA typing, at four-digit resolution. The investigation overall reported the following: Several of the top co-occurrence clusters appeared to be linked to parvovirus B19, influenza, CMV and Epstein-Barr virus, according to a later analysis. In a later analysis, HLA-associated TCR beta chains were found to be more clonally expanded and to have lower generation probabilities than equally common non-associated chains. In vitro tests confirmed that a few of the cytomegalovirus-associated TCR beta chains recognize cytomegalovirus antigens. Sequencing depth was assumed to be roughly uniform across donors in the presence/absence analyses, though that assumption may not hold. In a later analysis, the rate of TCR association differed among HLA loci, with DRB1 alleles having the most associated TCRs and HLA-C alleles having the fewest. In both the original and validation cohorts, the classifier was reported to diagnose cytomegalovirus status with high specificity and sensitivity. A cluster of highly shared sequence variants was judged likely to be a technical artifact of the sequencing pipeline. Compared with the approximately 670-donor mean, donors in an Asian-associated ancestry cluster had fewer N-insertions in productive TCRs, according to a later genetic analysis. Specific HLA alleles were associated with 15,000 to 20,000 TCR beta sequences at a false discovery rate of 0.05 in a later analysis. The cohort was sequenced for TCR beta chains only, and without alpha or paired-chain data the features that could be detected were limited. According to a later analysis, most CMV-associated TCR beta chains appeared to be HLA-restricted, and the HLA associations seemed to be driven largely by CMV exposure. While some public TCRs were present in many individuals, most TCR sequences turned up only very rarely across donors. An earlier analysis of 450 to 750 of the donors showed that most TCR beta V segments appeared in productive rearrangements either about 90% or about 30% of the time, which broadly matched IMGT annotations. The authors suggested that the approach could potentially be extended to other disease states and immunological phenotypes. V-gene and J-gene trimming of TCR beta chains was associated with a missense DCLRE1C variant in a later genetic analysis, and the association was replicated in an independent cohort. Because HLA typing was missing for some donors at each locus, association tests included only the typed subset. Assigning TCR associations to individual alleles was difficult when HLA alleles, especially DR and DQ, strongly co-occurred. A further reported finding was that TCR beta sequences accurately predicted the HLA-A and HLA-B alleles for most subjects in the first cohort. Seventeen rarely observed V segments, including chromosome 9 orphons, were excluded from the earlier analysis of some 590 of the donors because counts were too low. The only immune exposure information available for the cohort was CMV serostatus. Linkage disequilibrium might explain the correlated functional status among segregating V segments, but an unknown experimental factor could not be excluded. In the study, 150 to 200 TCR beta chains were listed as associated with cytomegalovirus.

Worth noting for this clone: No cognate antigen has been identified for it. No base quality information exists; no much larger clone differs at one position.

Library preparation used the immunoSEQ multiplex PCR assay. For the multiplex PCR, a mixture combining 60 forward primers for TCR Vbeta segments and 13 reverse primers for TCR Jbeta segments was used. The CDR3 region of rearranged TCR beta genes was amplified from genomic DNA by a multiplex PCR assay. On the Illumina HiSeq System, the amplified TCR beta libraries were sequenced as 87-base-pair reads. The paper's data handling went like this. A later analysis tallied 75 million to 95 million unique TCR beta chains across the 600 to 700 repertoires, and about 10 million of those chains were shared by two or more donors. To remove PCR and sequencing errors, raw reads were error-corrected and collapsed into unique sequences using a nearest-neighbor algorithm that merged closely related sequences. Alignment of CDR3 sequences to IMGT reference sequences was used to assign V, D and J gene segments. For a sequence to be retained, a match of at least six nucleotides to both a V gene segment and a J gene segment was required. Rearrangements were called productive when the CDR3 lacked stop codons and stayed in frame with V and J; all others were non-productive. Following IMGT convention, CDR3 was defined as the stretch from the second conserved V-encoded cysteine up to the conserved J-encoded phenylalanine. Sequences without an unambiguous match to a single V gene segment were excluded from the earlier analysis of a few hundred of the donors. In an earlier analysis of a few hundred of the donors, V segments were called functional above 56.7% productive rearrangements and were called segregating when the between-donor standard deviation exceeded 5%. A statistical classification framework was built for diagnosing cytomegalovirus status from the catalog of TCR beta chain sequences. V and J gene assignment, in a later analysis, came from comparing TCR nucleotide sequences with IMGT/GENE-DB human TR gene sequences. A later analysis assigned CDR3 sequences and most-parsimonious VDJ recombination scenarios with the TCRdist pipeline. In a later analysis, each TCR beta chain was defined by its CDR3 amino acid sequence together with its V-gene family, and reads lacking a unique V-gene family were excluded. As a way to deal with suspected cross-contamination and a sequencing artifact, a later analysis dropped over 550 nucleotide sequences that were highly shared and had low generation probability. For each public chain, a later analysis derived a clonal expansion index from normalized ranks of inferred template counts within each repertoire. In a later analysis, generation probabilities were computed using a VDJ recombination model fitted to out-of-frame rearrangements, and the results were checked against IGoR. In a later analysis, hypergeometric tests were used to score TCR-TCR, TCR-HLA and TCR-CMV co-occurrence, with a repertoire-size bias correction applied to TCR pairs. A later analysis estimated false discovery rates by permuting HLA or CMV assignments 20 times. In a later analysis, co-occurring TCRs were grouped using DBSCAN, with TCRdist sequence similarity added in when clustering inside HLA-allele-positive subsets. Co-occurrence clustering excluded repertoires with fewer than 30,000 or more than 120,000 public chains, plus five with anomalous nucleotide sharing. TCRdb holds this immuneACCESS table with in-frame rearrangements only. Some clones are missing; in checked studies, unresolved V genes explain under half, and the rest has no known cause. Clone size and V and J calls were adopted from that table, with D and trimming inferred from the DNA. Recorded for this sample are 150,000 or so clones; around four fifths of them occurred a single time. The ten largest clones capture 1% of the sample.

The cohort comprised approximately 700 healthy bone marrow donors. All cohort members were sampled while nominally healthy, although unrecorded immune exposures were likely present. The donor was CMV seropositive and belonged to the group of 270 or so seropositive cohort members. Every donor gave a peripheral blood sample, and the peripheral blood mononuclear cells from that sample were used for TCR beta sequencing. The Qiagen DNeasy Blood Extraction Kit was used to extract genomic DNA from the blood cell samples. This clonotype was sampled from a woman in her 50s in good health and CMV-seropositive. The sample taken for sequencing was PBMCs.

The CDR3 is CASSINRRMNTEAFF. The DNA sequence is given as TGTGCCAGTAGTATTAATAGGCGGATGAACACTGAAGCTTTCTTT. The chain joins TRBV19 to TRBJ1-1; the D gene remains uncertain. V and J lose 3 bases and 0 bases, and a span of 11 bases separates them. The CDR3 starts with the cysteine, ends with the phenylalanine, and has 15 residues. Left in the record is the CDR3 DNA by itself, 45 bases read in frame from the first base. CDR1 and CDR2, looked up from the germline V gene (reference sequence), are LNHDA and SQIVND.